The 3 T cell receptor beta chains below all came from one sample that was sequenced in a study of beta chain features in type 1 diabetes. The investigators reverse transcribed all of the isolated RNA, so they sequenced expressed TCRB transcripts. TCRdb keeps only in-frame clones here, not all; method: immunoSEQ multiplex PCR. The table has 330,000 or so clones, about 14% seen once. The sample taken for sequencing was central memory CD4+ T cells from blood. The receptor source for this set is a man aged 30-40 years in good health.

This chain links TRBV9 with TRBJ2-2, with TRBD1 matching over 9 bases. Germline CDR1 and CDR2: SGDLS and YYNGEE. CDR3 length: 17 residues. V lost 1 base to trimming and J lost 5 bases; unmatched junction nucleotides: 9. CDR3 nucleotide sequence: TGTGCCAGCAGCGTATCCGTGGGACAGGGTATAACCGGGGAGCTGTTTTTT. It codes for CASSVSVGQGITGELFF.

This clone was detected a few times. The V call is TRBV18, the J call TRBJ2-7; 7 bases map to TRBD1. The CDR3 is made up of 14 amino acids. Germline values: CDR1 KGHSH, CDR2 LQKENI. J gave up 2 bases and V 2 bases, and 3 bases lay outside the gene matches. The CDR3 here is CASSPTTGTYEQYV. CDR3 bases: TGTGCCAGCTCACCAACGACAGGGACCTACGAGCAGTACGTC.

The chain couples TRBV5-8 to TRBJ2-3; 8 positions agree with TRBD2. Trimming removed 4 bases from V and 4 bases from J; junction bases left unmatched: 23. The length of the CDR3 is 20 residues. Germline CDR1 SGHTS, CDR2 YDEGEE. The CDR3 DNA is TGTGCCAGCAGCCAGAGACCCCCCCTTGGGAGCGGGAGCCCGGCAGATACGCAGTATTTT. This codes for CASSQRPPLGSGSPADTQYF.